This is a list of T cell receptor beta chains from one sample in a study of response to subunit inactivated influenza vaccine. TCRdb recomputed calls from the RT-PCR reads with MiXCR, one row per CDR3 protein. In the table there are about 190,000 distinct CDR3 sequences, around 14% of which are singletons. The sequenced sample was CD8+ T cells sorted from PBMCs, obtained approximately 5 days after vaccination. The origin of the receptors is a man between 45 and 60 years old who received an inactivated influenza vaccine. Both conserved end residues are part of each CDR3. D genes are given only for firm matches. The size field is filled for only some rows; it gives once, few, many or a size class.

>TRBJ2-3|TRBV4-2|many|-
TGTGCCAGCAGCCAAGGGGCGGGGGCTCAGGATACGCAGTATTTT
CASSQGAGAQDTQYF
>TRBJ2-2|TRBV2|-|-
TGTGCCAGCGAAGCAACCGAGGAGCTGTTTTTT
CASEATEELFF
>TRBJ1-6|TRBV20-1|-|-
TGCAGTGCTAGAGATTTGGGTTGGGGTGGGAATTCACCCCTCCACTTT
CSARDLGWGGNSPLHF
>TRBJ2-3|TRBV11-1|-|TRBD2
TGTGCCAGCAGCTACGTCGTAGCCGGGACTACGACCACAGATACGCAGTATTTT
CASSYVVAGTTTTDTQYF
>TRBJ2-1|TRBV7-9|many|-
TGTGCCAGCAGCCCCGGACGGGGCTACTCCTACAATGAGCAGTTCTTC
CASSPGRGYSYNEQFF
>TRBJ2-1|TRBV2|many|TRBD2
TGTGCCAGCTGCCTAGCGGAGACCAGCCTCTACAATGAGCAGTTCTTC
CASCLAETSLYNEQFF
>TRBJ2-5|TRBV5-1|-|-
TGCGCCAGCAGCTTGTTGCAGGTCGAGGTAGGGTTGAAGACCCAGTACTTC
CASSLLQVEVGLKTQYF
>TRBJ1-1|TRBV28|few|-
TGTGCCAGCAGTTCGGGGCTCATGAACACTGAAGCTTTCTTT
CASSSGLMNTEAFF
>TRBJ2-7|TRBV5-6|few|TRBD1
TGTGCCAGCAGCTTTCTGGGCATAGGACAGGGGAAAGGACCCTACGAGCAGTACTTC
CASSFLGIGQGKGPYEQYF
>TRBJ2-1|TRBV28|few|-
TGTGCCAGCAGTTCGGTGAGTGTTGAGCAGTTCTTC
CASSSVSVEQFF
>TRBJ2-7|TRBV11-2|-|TRBD2
TGTGCCAGCAGCATTCTAGCGGGAGGCGAGCAGTACTTC
CASSILAGGEQYF
>TRBJ2-1|TRBV19|few|TRBD1
TGTGCCAGTAGTATATATCGGACAGGGCGGAACAATGAGCAGTTCTTC
CASSIYRTGRNNEQFF
>TRBJ1-4|TRBV4-3|-|-
TGCGCCAGCAGCCAAACTGAGCACAGCCTTAATGAAAAACTGTTTTTT
CASSQTEHSLNEKLFF
>TRBJ2-2|TRBV6-5|-|TRBD1
TGTGCCAGCAGTTACTCGACAGGGAGCATTCGGGAGCTGTTTTTT
CASSYSTGSIRELFF
>TRBJ2-6|TRBV5-5|many|-
TGTGCCAGCAGTGGGGCCGTTCTTCTTTCTGGGGCCAACGTCCTGACTTTC
CASSGAVLLSGANVLTF
>TRBJ1-2|TRBV28|-|-
TGTGCCAGCAGACCCCTCGGACGTACGGACTATGGCTACACCTTC
CASRPLGRTDYGYTF
>TRBJ2-5|TRBV13|-|TRBD2
TGTGCCAGCAGCCATAGACTAGCGGGGGGCCAAGAGACCCAGTACTTC
CASSHRLAGGQETQYF
>TRBJ2-1|TRBV6-2/TRBV6-3|once|-
TGTGCCAGCAGTACGACTGTAAACAATGAGCAGTTCTTC
CASSTTVNNEQFF
>TRBJ1-1|TRBV2|few|TRBD1
TGTGCCAGCAATCTCGGGACAGCCTTTATGAACACTGAAGCTTTCTTT
CASNLGTAFMNTEAFF
>TRBJ1-1|TRBV20-1|few|-
TGCAGTGCTAGAGATAAGGGTATGAACACTGAAGCTTTCTTT
CSARDKGMNTEAFF
>TRBJ2-1|TRBV2|few|-
TGTGCCAGCAGTGAACCGAGGTCGTCCTACAATGAGCAGTTCTTC
CASSEPRSSYNEQFF
>TRBJ2-7|TRBV5-6|-|-
TGTGCCAGCAGCTTGGGGGGTGGGGTGATGAACGAGCAGTACTTC
CASSLGGGVMNEQYF